The clone carrying this T cell receptor (beta chain) was detected a few times. Trimming took 3 bases from V and 6 from J, leaving 15 bases between them. This CDR3 comprises 14 residues. From germline, CDR1 is SGHNT and CDR2 YYREEE (reference sequence). One entry per CDR3 protein results from TCRdb running MiXCR on the 5' RACE reads. Among 610,000 or so distinct CDR3 sequences listed, more than 9% were seen once. This sample was taken from a study of T cells after yellow fever vaccination. The sample was PBMCs, taken on the day of the yellow fever booster vaccination. This chain connects TRBV5-4 to TRBJ2-5; no clear D. The TCR comes from a man aged 25-45 years who received the YFV17D yellow fever vaccine. CDR3 amino acids: CASSSRETAKTQYF. The CDR3 DNA reads TGTGCCAGCAGCTCCCGAGAAACCGCGAAGACCCAGTACTTC.